This T cell receptor (beta chain) was sequenced in a study of vaccination and CD4 T cells after COVID-19. Across the study: Post-COVID samples had a sampling time that fell a median around 100 days after diagnosis (range 35 to 161).

In this sample, this clonotype turned up a few times. Its specificity is not known. The study sequenced cultured CD4+ T cell DNA using the Oncomine TCR Beta short-read assay. MiXCR, run by TCRdb on the PCR reads, gives a single entry per CDR3 protein. This table holds about 5,200 distinct CDR3 sequences, approximately 24% found once. Treatment meaning: approximately 10-day PBMC culture with coronavirus spike peptide pools or control peptides (ViraFEST assay). Peptide pool stimulation in ViraFEST expanded antigen-specific T cells, whose TCRs were then sequenced. This TCR came from a human donor who had recovered from COVID-19. Sequencing used CD4+ T cells from blood, cultured in vitro, obtained after SARS-CoV-2 vaccination.

The CDR3 region is CASSYQAFSGRFYEQYF. The CDR3 DNA is TGTGCCAGCAGTTACCAAGCCTTTAGCGGGAGGTTCTACGAGCAGTACTTC. This sequence joins TRBV6-5 and TRBJ2-7, with 10 bases that match TRBD2. There are 17 residues in the CDR3. V lost 2 bases and J lost 3; bases outside the gene matches: 10. Per germline, CDR1 MNHEY and CDR2 SVGAGI.